These 4 T cell receptor beta chains originate from one sample sequenced in a study of blood T cell repertoires in COVID-19. Using immunoSEQ multiplex PCR, the repertoire was profiled, and TCRdb retains in-frame clones only, with some absent. The sample lists approximately 140,000 clones, roughly nine tenths seen once, with approximately 2.4% in the top ten. The source material was peripheral blood. Receptors were obtained from a human donor with COVID-19, enrolled during active disease. The donor label of this sample is uncertain.

The sample holds one count of this clone. V usage is TRBV19 and J usage is TRBJ2-7; D is ambiguous. The germline V gene encodes CDR1 LNHDA and CDR2 SQIVND (reference sequence). This CDR3 has 15 residues. Deletions cut 6 bases from V and 5 bases from J, with 20 bases between. The CDR3 region is CASSPEVGSGDEQYF. The CDR3 DNA is TGTGCCAGTAGCCCCGAGGTGGGTTCCGGCGACGAGCAGTACTTC.

The gene calls are TRBV5-1 and TRBJ2-7; 12 nucleotides line up with TRBD1. From germline, CDR1 is SGHRS and CDR2 YFSETQ. Trimming took 3 bases from V and 3 from J; bases not matched to a gene: 4. This CDR3 contains 15 residues. CDR3 coding DNA: TGCGCCAGCAGCTGGGGACAGGGGGCGGGCTACGAGCAGTACTTC. The encoded protein is CASSWGQGAGYEQYF.

The CDR3 spells CASGLRDTPLTYGYTF. CDR3 nucleotide sequence: TGTGCTAGTGGTCTACGGGACACGCCTTTGACCTATGGCTACACCTTC. This chain links TRBV12-5 with TRBJ1-2, with a tentative D call TRBD1 (6 bases). V was shortened by 5 bases and J by 4 bases, with 20 bases between the two germline ends. The CDR3 spans 16 residues. CDR1 is LGHNT, CDR2 FRNRAP, per germline.

The chain couples TRBV11-2 to TRBJ2-7; D is possibly TRBD2 (5 bases). CDR1 is SGHAT, CDR2 FQNNGV, per germline. Trimming removed 11 bases at V and 0 bases at J, with 14 bases between. The CDR3 is made up of 13 amino acids. The CDR3 bases are TGTGCCTCTAGGGAGACCAGCTCCTACGAGCAGTACTTC. Residues: CASRETSSYEQYF.